This T cell receptor beta chain stems from a study of identical twins. The V gene's germline CDR1 is LNHDA and CDR2 SQIVND (reference sequence). This CDR3 comprises 14 residues. The V end lost 0 bases, the J end lost 2 bases, and 8 bases lay between the germline ends. Unique molecular identifiers were present on cDNA, and template switching added a universal primer site. MiXCR, run by TCRdb on the 5' RACE reads, gives a single entry per CDR3 protein. The table includes about 340,000 distinct CDR3 sequences, over 9% detected once. The same data also contributed to another study, on yellow fever vaccine responses in identical twins.

The J gene is TRBJ2-7, the V gene TRBV19; perhaps TRBD1 as D (6 bases). This clonotype originated in a woman under 30 in good health. Sequencing was performed on CD8+ T cells sorted from blood. Written as DNA, the CDR3 is TGTGCCAGTAGTATAGATCAGGGGCCCTACGAGCAGTACTTC. It yields the protein CASSIDQGPYEQYF.